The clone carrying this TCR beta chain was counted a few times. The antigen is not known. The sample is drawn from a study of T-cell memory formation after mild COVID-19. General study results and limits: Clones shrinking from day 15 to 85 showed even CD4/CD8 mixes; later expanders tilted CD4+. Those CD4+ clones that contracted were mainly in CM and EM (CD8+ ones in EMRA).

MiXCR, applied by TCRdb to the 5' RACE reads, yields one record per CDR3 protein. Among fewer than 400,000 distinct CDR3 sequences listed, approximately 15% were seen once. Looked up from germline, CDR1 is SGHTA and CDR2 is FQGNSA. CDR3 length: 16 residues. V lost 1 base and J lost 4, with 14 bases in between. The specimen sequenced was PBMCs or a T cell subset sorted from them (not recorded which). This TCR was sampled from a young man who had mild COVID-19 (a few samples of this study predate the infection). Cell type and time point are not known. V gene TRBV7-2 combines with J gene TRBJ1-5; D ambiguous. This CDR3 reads CASSLEGTGWNQPQHF. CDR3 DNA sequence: TGTGCCAGCAGCTTAGAAGGTACCGGGTGGAATCAGCCCCAGCATTTT.